The next 22 T cell receptor beta chains were all read from a single sample in a study of blood T cell repertoires in COVID-19. The repertoire was sequenced with immunoSEQ multiplex PCR; TCRdb's copy has only in-frame clones and lacks some. Of 45,000 to 70,000 clones listed, roughly 82% were seen once; the top ten hold around 8.7%. Material: peripheral blood. These receptors originate from a woman of 80 years or more with acute or convalescent COVID-19.

The chain has TRBV28 and TRBJ1-4, with D perhaps TRBD1 (6 bases). From germline, CDR1 is MDHEN and CDR2 SYDVKM. The CDR3 is 16 residues long. Trimming cost V 2 bases and J 4 bases, with 14 bases left between them. CDR3 protein: CASSLGQGTLNEKLFF. DNA of the CDR3: TGTGCCAGCAGTTTAGGGCAGGGGACCCTTAATGAAAAACTGTTTTTT.

The chain couples TRBV24-1 to TRBJ2-3; D might be TRBD2 (7 bases). The CDR3 covers 17 residues. Trimming cost V 0 bases and J 1 base, with 13 bases left between them. The germline V gene encodes CDR1 KGHDR and CDR2 SFDVKD. This CDR3 is CATSDLRGAGGTDTQYF. CDR3 in DNA: TGTGCCACCAGTGATTTGCGGGGGGCGGGAGGCACAGATACGCAGTATTTT.

The chain combines TRBV19 with TRBJ1-1; TRBD1 is a possible D gene (6 bases). This CDR3 is built from 16 residues. Looked up from germline, CDR1 is LNHDA and CDR2 is SQIVND (reference sequence). With 0 bases removed from V and 1 base from J, the gap between germline ends came to 12 bases. CDR3 DNA: TGTGCCAGTAGTATAGATCTGGGACATCGGAACACTGAAGCTTTCTTT. Translating gives CASSIDLGHRNTEAFF.

The chain joins TRBV27 to TRBJ1-1; D gene unclear. The CDR3 runs to 15 residues. With 0 bases removed from V and 2 bases from J, the gap between germline ends came to 10 bases. CDR1 and CDR2 (germline): MNHEY, SMNVEV (reference sequence). The CDR3 is CASSLSTLPNTEAFF. The CDR3, as DNA: TGTGCCAGCAGTTTATCCACATTGCCTAACACTGAAGCTTTCTTT.

V and J are TRBV5-8 and TRBJ2-3; 9 positions match TRBD2. Looked up from germline, CDR1 is SGHTS and CDR2 is YDEGEE. V trimming: 6 bases; J trimming: 3 bases; junction bases outside the gene matches: 2. The CDR3 runs to 13 residues. The CDR3 here is CASIAGGTDTQYF. The CDR3 region has the DNA TGTGCCAGCATTGCGGGAGGGACAGATACGCAGTATTTT.

The CDR3 sequence is CASSNTVGTGISYTF. The CDR3 DNA follows: TGTGCCAGCAGTAATACCGTGGGGACAGGGATCAGCTACACCTTC. The J gene is TRBJ1-2, the V gene TRBV6-5, with 9 bases lining up with TRBD1. Germline CDR1 and CDR2: MNHEY and SVGAGI. Trimming at V came to 5 bases and at J to 9 bases, leaving 13 bases not matched to a gene. There are 15 residues in the CDR3.

The chain is built from TRBV5-1 and TRBJ2-6, with TRBD1 matching over 9 bases. V lost 0 bases, J lost 2 bases, and 6 bases stayed unmatched. Germline assignment: CDR1 SGHRS and CDR2 YFSETQ. The CDR3 has 18 amino acids. CDR3 residues: CASSLARDRVAGANVLTF. The CDR3, as DNA: TGCGCCAGCAGCTTGGCCCGGGACAGGGTTGCTGGGGCCAACGTCCTGACTTTC.

The chain couples TRBV27 to TRBJ1-5; D remains ambiguous. With 3 bases removed from V and 1 base from J, the gap between germline ends came to 7 bases. Per the germline V gene, CDR1 is MNHEY and CDR2 is SMNVEV (reference sequence). This CDR3 has 14 amino acids. CDR3 nucleotide sequence: TGTGCCAGCAGTTTTTCGGGGAGCAATCAGCCCCAGCATTTT. It yields the protein CASSFSGSNQPQHF.

This sequence joins TRBV11-2 and TRBJ2-1; 9 bases line up with TRBD2. Germline V CDR1 and CDR2: SGHAT, FQNNGV. This CDR3 has 16 amino acids. V lost 4 bases to trimming and J lost 0 bases; unmatched junction nucleotides: 4. The CDR3 bases are TGTGCCAGCAGCTCCCAGCGGGGGGACTCCTACAATGAGCAGTTCTTC. Translation gives CASSSQRGDSYNEQFF.

The chain carries TRBV7-2 and TRBJ2-3, with a weak D call TRBD2 (6 bases). Trimming cost V 4 bases and J 1 base, with 15 bases left between them. The CDR3 sequence is 16 residues long. Germline V lookup: CDR1 SGHTA, CDR2 FQGNSA. The CDR3 region is CASSSRLGRGTDTQYF. The DNA of the CDR3 is TGTGCCAGCAGCTCCAGACTAGGTCGGGGCACAGATACGCAGTATTTT.

The rearrangement links TRBV27 to TRBJ1-2; a weak D match, TRBD1 (6 bases). V shed 2 bases and J shed 8 bases, with 12 bases lying between them. The CDR3 is 13 residues long. Germline CDR1 is MNHEY and CDR2 is SMNVEV (reference sequence). CDR3 nucleotide sequence: TGTGCCAGCAGTTTAACCGGGACACTCGGCTACACCTTC. This encodes CASSLTGTLGYTF.

A few counts support this clone. The rearrangement joins TRBV12-3 or TRBV12-4 to TRBJ1-2, with a possible D match to TRBD1 (6 bases). V lost 5 bases and J 7 bases, leaving 14 bases between the germline ends. This CDR3 spans 13 amino acids. The CDR3 DNA reads TGTGCCAGCAGTGTCGACAGGAGCGGTGGCTACACCTTC. Translating it yields CASSVDRSGGYTF.

CDR3 protein: CASSLNGRATDTQYF. In DNA, the CDR3 is TGTGCCAGCAGCTTGAACGGGAGGGCCACAGATACGCAGTATTTT. The rearrangement links TRBV5-5 to TRBJ2-3; 8 nucleotides agree with TRBD2. The CDR3 length is 15 residues. V was clipped by 1 base and J by 2 bases; unmatched bases: 3. Germline V gene lookup returns CDR1 SGHKS and CDR2 YYEKEE (reference sequence). The full variable domain, in which reference TRBV5-5 and TRBJ2-3 provide the parts outside the CDR3, is DAGVTQSPTHLIKTRGQQVTLRCSPISGHKSVSWYQQVLGQGPQFIFQYYEKEERGRGNFPDRFSARQFPNYSSELNVNALLLGDSALYLCASSLNGRATDTQYFGPGTRLTVL.

This clone was counted only a few times. The chain recombines TRBV11-2 with TRBJ1-2; the match to TRBD1 covers 7 bases. This CDR3 contains 13 residues. Germline trimming cut 3 bases from V and 9 bases from J; bases unmatched to any gene: 7. Looked up from germline, CDR1 is SGHAT and CDR2 is FQNNGV. This chain's CDR3 is CASSLTGPASYTF. Here the CDR3 DNA reads TGTGCCAGCAGCTTGACAGGGCCAGCTAGCTACACCTTC.

The chain employs TRBV19 and TRBJ1-6, with D possibly being TRBD1 (6 bases). CDR1 and CDR2 (germline): LNHDA, SQIVND (reference sequence). V lost 7 bases and J lost 6, with 16 bases in between. The CDR3 covers 15 residues. The CDR3 DNA reads TGTGCCAGTACTATCCGGACAGCGCTTAATTCACCCCTCCACTTT. Translated: CASTIRTALNSPLHF.

The rearrangement links TRBV6-5 to TRBJ2-2; no clear D gene. Germline CDR1 MNHEY, CDR2 SVGAGI. V shed 0 bases and J shed 2 bases, with 10 bases lying between them. The CDR3 covers 16 residues. Here the CDR3 DNA reads TGTGCCAGCAGTTACTCTGGGCCGCTCAACACCGGGGAGCTGTTTTTT. Amino acid sequence: CASSYSGPLNTGELFF.

In this sample, this clone turned up once. V is TRBV18 and J is TRBJ1-1, with D unclear. The CDR3 is 21 amino acids. From germline, CDR1 is KGHSH and CDR2 LQKENI. V was pared by 4 bases and J by 0 bases, with 30 bases between. The CDR3 DNA reads as TGTGCCAGCTCACTTTCCTTCCAACCGCGGGGAGGCCCTAGAATGAACACTGAAGCTTTCTTT. This translates into CASSLSFQPRGGPRMNTEAFF.

The chain has TRBV3-1 (or the pseudogene TRBV3-2) and TRBJ1-3, with TRBD1 identical over 12 bases. Trimming cost V 3 bases and J 0 bases; bases outside gene matches: 6. CDR3 size: 18 residues. Germline V gene sequence: CDR1 LGHDT, CDR2 YNNKEL (reference sequence). The CDR3 spells CASSQWDRGRFSGNTIYF. In nucleotides, the CDR3 is TGTGCCAGCAGCCAGTGGGACAGGGGGCGATTCTCTGGAAACACCATATATTTT.

V usage is TRBV28 and J usage is TRBJ2-7, with 9 bases lining up with TRBD1. With 6 bases clipped from V and 3 bases from J, the junction kept 6 bases outside the gene matches. The CDR3 runs 14 residues. The V gene's germline CDR1 is MDHEN and CDR2 SYDVKM. This CDR3 is CASSPGTGFYEQYF. CDR3 DNA: TGTGCCAGCAGCCCCGGGACAGGGTTCTACGAGCAGTACTTC. Combining the CDR3 with reference TRBV28 and TRBJ2-7 gives the whole variable domain DVKVTQSSRYLVKRTGEKVFLECVQDMDHENMFWYRQDPGLGLRLIYFSYDVKMKEKGDIPEGYSVSREKKERFSLILESASTNQTSMYLCASSPGTGFYEQYFGPGTRLTVT.

The chain uses TRBV5-1 and TRBJ2-3, with no clear D. The CDR3 has 15 amino acids. Germline assignment: CDR1 SGHRS and CDR2 YFSETQ. The V end was cut by 7 bases, the J end by 2 bases, with 17 bases between. The CDR3 bases are TGCGCCAGCTCATTAGGCGGCGGTTACACAGATACGCAGTATTTT. Residues: CASSLGGGYTDTQYF.

The chain joins TRBV2 to TRBJ2-7; no clear D. Germline-derived CDR1 and CDR2 are SNHLY and FYNNEI. The V end lost 4 bases, the J end lost 4 bases, and 8 bases lay between the germline ends. This CDR3 spans 12 amino acids. CDR3 residues: CASSVHIYEQYF. The CDR3 nucleotides read TGTGCCAGCAGTGTACACATATACGAGCAGTACTTC.

This sequence joins TRBV7-9 and TRBJ1-6; D unclear. V lost 5 bases and J 4 bases, leaving 12 bases between the germline ends. CDR1 and CDR2 from the germline V gene are SEHNR and FQNEAQ (reference sequence). This CDR3 spans 15 amino acids. This CDR3 reads CASSPEGHYNSPLHF. In nucleotides, the CDR3 is TGTGCCAGCAGCCCCGAGGGCCATTATAATTCACCCCTCCACTTT.